A selection of T cell receptor beta chains follows, all from one sample in a study of T cell repertoires in cytomegalovirus infection. In TCRdb, the reads were re-called with MiXCR into one record per CDR3 protein. The data show just under 500,000 distinct CDR3 sequences, roughly a third seen once. These receptors' antigens are unknown. This sample comprised cultured PBMCs, obtained from culture after CMV antigen stimulation. These receptors were collected from a human donor in good health (CMV status not recorded). Some clones in this sample may be carry-over from other donors' samples. Each CDR3 is given without its conserved first and last residue. The D gene is left open where the match is weak.

J | D | V | CDR3
TRBJ1-5 | - | TRBV25-1 | ASSAGEYQPQH
TRBJ2-6 | TRBD2 | TRBV14 | ASSLGNRPLAGVSGANVLT
TRBJ2-1 | TRBD2 | TRBV6-2/TRBV6-3 | ASTVRESSYNEQF
TRBJ2-1 | TRBD2 | TRBV7-2 | ASSQGLATKSEQF
TRBJ1-2 | - | TRBV25-1 | ASSLTARGIGYT
TRBJ2-6 | TRBD2 | TRBV20-1 | SAVAGGSGANVLT
TRBJ1-4 | - | TRBV7-2 | ASSTPLGGVGEKLF
TRBJ2-5 | TRBD2 | TRBV19 | ASSRLAGGTQETQY
TRBJ2-1 | TRBD2 | TRBV7-2 | ASSLAGTSGGDTGF
TRBJ2-7 | - | TRBV7-2 | ASSERVGYEQY
TRBJ2-2 | - | TRBV7-8 | ASSLHLAGRTGELF
TRBJ1-2 | - | TRBV7-9 | ASSLGQKHINYGYT
TRBJ2-5 | TRBD1 | TRBV5-4 | ASSLGAGGDLVRETQY
TRBJ2-3 | TRBD1 | TRBV29-1 | SVVPKTGTGKDTQY
TRBJ1-5 | - | TRBV28 | ASSFDGYQPQH
TRBJ1-5 | - | TRBV4-1 | ASSQELAGAGQPQH
TRBJ2-1 | - | TRBV7-9 | ASSLAPGDLYNEQF
TRBJ2-1 | - | TRBV27 | ASSLKGRGYEQF
TRBJ2-5 | TRBD2 | TRBV4-1 | ASSQGAGVGLETQY
TRBJ1-2 | - | TRBV6-1 | ASSEALSGTNYGYT
TRBJ1-5 | - | TRBV7-4 | ASRNRDTDQPQH
TRBJ1-2 | - | TRBV4-1 | ASSQDRTRGYT
TRBJ2-7 | - | TRBV7-9 | ASRGGVRPAYEQY
TRBJ2-1 | TRBD2 | TRBV15 | ATSRDRTSGNEQF
TRBJ1-1 | TRBD1 | TRBV28 | ASSRRPGQGAPEAF
TRBJ1-2 | - | TRBV11-2 | ASSLAGAGDNYGYT
TRBJ2-2 | TRBD1 | TRBV6-2/TRBV6-3 | ATRDRGSGELF
TRBJ1-3 | - | TRBV4-3 | ASSQEVTDSGNTIY
TRBJ2-5 | - | TRBV6-6 | ASSYSIRRQEETQY